A single sample is the source of the 32 T cell receptor beta chains below, sequenced in a study of blood T cell repertoires in COVID-19. Only in-frame clones appear in the TCRdb table, and some are missing; sequencing was by immunoSEQ multiplex PCR. The sample contains hundreds of thousands of clones, more than 85% of which appear only once. The specimen was peripheral blood. These receptors were obtained from a woman aged 25 to 39 with acute or convalescent COVID-19.

The chain has TRBV19 and TRBJ2-3; D is possibly TRBD1 (5 bases). Germline-derived CDR1 and CDR2 are LNHDA and SQIVND (reference sequence). The CDR3 loop spans 16 amino acids. V lost 0 bases, J lost 4 bases, and 14 bases lay in between. CDR3: CASSIDPRGVADTQYF. CDR3 nucleotide sequence: TGTGCCAGTAGTATAGACCCAAGGGGTGTAGCAGATACGCAGTATTTT.

The V and J genes are TRBV29-1 and TRBJ1-2, with D possibly matching TRBD1 (5 bases). Between the trimmed V and J ends, which lost 5 bases and 0 bases, there was a span of 10 bases. This CDR3 has 13 residues. Germline V gene lookup returns CDR1 SQVTM and CDR2 ANQGSEA. CDR3 sequence (DNA): TGCAGCGTTTGGGGGGGGACTAACTATGGCTACACCTTC. This codes for CSVWGGTNYGYTF.

The J gene is TRBJ2-1, the V gene TRBV5-6; 7 positions match TRBD1. The CDR3 totals 16 residues. Germline V CDR1 and CDR2: SGHDT, YYEEEE. The ends lost 3 bases at V and 1 base at J; junction bases unmatched: 7. The CDR3 DNA reads as TGTGCCAGCAGCTCACTCATGGACAGGTCCTACAATGAGCAGTTCTTC. Translated, it gives CASSSLMDRSYNEQFF.

The chain employs TRBV7-6 and TRBJ2-1; 7 bases line up with TRBD2. The V segment lost 8 bases and the J segment 0 bases; nucleotides outside the gene matches: 7. The CDR3 covers 15 residues. The germline V gene encodes CDR1 SGHVS and CDR2 FNYEAQ. CDR3 bases: TGTGCCAGCGGAGAGCCTAGCGGCTCCTACAATGAGCAGTTCTTC. This codes for CASGEPSGSYNEQFF.

CDR3 protein: CASSQVERPFQGEAFF. DNA for the CDR3: TGTGCCAGCAGCCAAGTGGAAAGACCGTTCCAGGGTGAAGCTTTCTTT. This chain uses TRBV14 with TRBJ1-1; TRBD1 is a possible D gene (5 bases). The CDR3 is made up of 16 amino acids. CDR1 and CDR2 from the germline V gene are SGHDN and FVKESK. V was clipped by 1 base and J by 7 bases, with 19 bases between them.

The chain employs TRBV5-1 and TRBJ2-6; 8 nucleotides match TRBD2. V gave up 0 bases and J gave up 0 bases; unmatched junction bases: 2. This CDR3 spans 17 amino acids. Germline values: CDR1 SGHRS, CDR2 YFSETQ. The CDR3 reads CASSLAGGFSGANVLTF. The DNA for the CDR3 is TGCGCCAGCAGCTTGGCGGGAGGGTTCTCTGGGGCCAACGTCCTGACTTTC.

The gene calls are TRBV24-1 and TRBJ2-1, with TRBD1 identical over 8 bases. CDR3 length equals 16 residues. The V gene's germline CDR1 is KGHDR and CDR2 SFDVKD. Trimming cost V 11 bases and J 6 bases; bases outside gene matches: 17. Here the CDR3 reads CARFKDRDRTINEQFF. In DNA form, the CDR3 reads TGTGCCAGGTTCAAGGACCGGGACAGGACAATCAATGAGCAGTTCTTC.

The chain combines TRBV4-1 with TRBJ2-1; D perhaps matches TRBD2 (6 bases). V shed 2 bases and J shed 4 bases, with 18 bases lying between them. Germline assignment: CDR1 MGHRA and CDR2 YSYEKL. The CDR3 is made up of 17 amino acids. In nucleotides, the CDR3 is TGCGCCAGCAGCCAACTTCTCCCCCTGGCGGGGTACAATGAGCAGTTCTTC. It encodes CASSQLLPLAGYNEQFF.

V and J are TRBV5-4 and TRBJ2-3; TRBD1 is a possible D gene (5 bases). This CDR3 contains 12 residues. Germline V gene data show CDR1 as SGHNT and CDR2 as YYREEE (reference sequence). Trimming removed 2 bases at V and 4 bases at J, with 5 bases between. The CDR3 protein is CASSLGADTQYF. Written as DNA, the CDR3 is TGTGCCAGCAGCTTAGGGGCAGATACGCAGTATTTT.

The CDR3, as DNA: TGTGCCAGCAGGACAGGGTCCGTGAACACTGAAGCTTTCTTT. Translated, it gives CASRTGSVNTEAFF. V is TRBV2 and J is TRBJ1-1; 7 nucleotides align to TRBD1. The germline gives CDR1 SNHLY, CDR2 FYNNEI. J was trimmed by 0 bases and V by 6 bases; bases with no gene match: 4. There are 14 residues in the CDR3. The full variable domain, completed using reference TRBV2 and TRBJ1-1, is EPEVTQTPSHQVTQMGQEVILRCVPISNHLYFYWYRQILGQKVEFLVSFYNNEISEKSEIFDDQFSVERPDGSNFTLKIRSTKLEDSAMYFCASRTGSVNTEAFFGQGTRLTVV.

This chain uses TRBV27 with TRBJ2-5; TRBD1 might be the D (6 bases). The germline V and J ends were trimmed by 3 bases and 4 bases, with 9 bases remaining between them. The CDR3 sequence is 13 residues long. Germline V gene lookup returns CDR1 MNHEY and CDR2 SMNVEV (reference sequence). For the CDR3, the DNA is TGTGCCAGCAGTTTCAACAGGGTAGAGACCCAGTACTTC. This gives the protein CASSFNRVETQYF.

The rearrangement joins TRBV9 to TRBJ2-5, with D tentatively TRBD2 (7 bases). V was pared by 5 bases and J by 4 bases, with 12 bases between. Germline values: CDR1 SGDLS, CDR2 YYNGEE. This CDR3 spans 13 amino acids. CDR3 residues: CASSGGAGETQYF. CDR3 coding DNA: TGTGCCAGCAGTGGGGGGGCCGGAGAGACCCAGTACTTC.

The rearrangement links TRBV23-1 to TRBJ1-5; tentative D call: TRBD1 (5 bases). TRBV23-1 falls under the ORF class, with uncertain function. V shed 7 bases and J shed 1 base, with 35 bases lying between them. This CDR3 comprises 22 residues. The CDR3 DNA sequence: TGCGCCAGCACCGTAGGCCGCGACGGGGGACTCCGAGTGTTGAGGAGCAATCAGCCCCAGCATTTT. It codes for CASTVGRDGGLRVLRSNQPQHF.

This chain links TRBV30 with TRBJ2-3, with D unclear. Germline CDR1 and CDR2: GTSNPN and SVGIG (reference sequence). The CDR3 extends over 13 amino acids. The V end was cut by 0 bases, the J end by 6 bases, with 10 bases between. As DNA, the CDR3 is TGTGCCTGGAGTGTACGAGGTTGGGATACGCAGTATTTT. Its translation: CAWSVRGWDTQYF.

V and J are TRBV18 and TRBJ1-5; tentatively, D is TRBD1 (6 bases). CDR1 is KGHSH and CDR2 is LQKENI in the germline V gene. The V end lost 6 bases, the J end lost 3 bases, and 15 bases lay between the germline ends. The CDR3 runs 15 residues. The CDR3 loop is CASSSGQINNQPQHF. The CDR3 DNA follows: TGTGCCAGCTCCTCTGGACAGATAAACAATCAGCCCCAGCATTTT. Based on the CDR3 plus reference TRBV18 and TRBJ1-5, the full variable domain is NAGVMQNPRHLVRRRGQEARLRCSPMKGHSHVYWYRQLPEEGLKFMVYLQKENIIDESGMPKERFSAEFPKEGPSILRIQQVVRGDSAAYFCASSSGQINNQPQHFGDGTRLSIL.

CDR3 residues: CASGNGLPSTDTQYF. The CDR3 DNA follows: TGCGCCAGCGGAAACGGGTTACCTAGCACAGATACGCAGTATTTT. The chain employs TRBV4-1 and TRBJ2-3, with D hard to call. V gave up 8 bases and J gave up 0 bases, with 15 bases separating them. This CDR3 has 15 amino acids. Germline CDR1 reads MGHRA; CDR2 reads YSYEKL.

This sequence joins TRBV6-1 and TRBJ2-3; D remains ambiguous. The V gene's germline CDR1 is MNHNS and CDR2 SASEGT. V was cut by 2 bases and J by 7 bases, with 4 bases left in between. This CDR3 spans 11 amino acids. The CDR3 loop reads CASSESYTQYF. In DNA, the CDR3 is TGTGCCAGCAGTGAATCGTATACGCAGTATTTT.

The CDR3 region is CASSHLGQSDEQFF. Written as DNA, the CDR3 is TGCGCCAGCAGCCACCTGGGACAGTCAGATGAGCAGTTCTTC. The chain employs TRBV4-1 and TRBJ2-1; 7 bases line up with TRBD1. Germline V CDR1 and CDR2: MGHRA, YSYEKL. This CDR3 is built from 14 residues. Trimming took 3 bases from V and 8 from J; bases not matched to a gene: 7.

The gene calls are TRBV6-2 or TRBV6-3 and TRBJ1-2; D gene unclear. The CDR3 is 11 amino acids. V was clipped by 6 bases and J by 7 bases, with 9 bases between them. In germline, CDR1 is MNHEY, CDR2 SVGEGT. This CDR3 reads CASSPPGGYTF. The CDR3 coding sequence is TGTGCCAGCAGCCCGCCAGGTGGCTACACCTTC.

The chain is built from TRBV6-5 and TRBJ1-2, with 7 bases identical to TRBD1. The CDR3 runs 13 residues. J gave up 4 bases and V 10 bases, and 9 bases lay outside the gene matches. Germline V gene lookup returns CDR1 MNHEY and CDR2 SVGAGI. CDR3 nucleotides: TGTGCCACCCAAGGGGGCAGGGGCTATGGCTACACCTTC. This sequence encodes CATQGGRGYGYTF.

This sequence joins TRBV7-8 and TRBJ1-5; perhaps TRBD1 as D (5 bases). The CDR3 is 18 residues long. Trimming took off 0 bases at V and 7 bases at J, with 22 bases between the two ends. Germline V gives CDR1 SGHVS, CDR2 FQNEAQ. The CDR3: CASSLASGAIFTMQPQHF. In nucleotides, the CDR3 is TGTGCCAGCAGCTTAGCGAGTGGGGCCATATTTACGATGCAGCCCCAGCATTTT.

This clone came up a few times. This rearrangement joins TRBV6-6 to TRBJ1-1; D remains ambiguous. Germline V gene data show CDR1 as MNHNY and CDR2 as SVGAGI (reference sequence). This CDR3 is built from 11 residues. V was trimmed by 6 bases and J by 8 bases, leaving 10 bases between them. The CDR3 reads CASSLASEAFF. CDR3 DNA sequence: TGTGCCAGCAGCCTAGCATCCGAAGCTTTCTTT.

The V and J genes are TRBV3-1 (or the pseudogene TRBV3-2) and TRBJ2-7; no clear D. CDR3 length: 11 residues. V shed 4 bases and J shed 3 bases, with 4 bases lying between them. Germline V gives CDR1 LGHDT, CDR2 YNNKEL (reference sequence). This CDR3 reads CASSLNYEQYF. DNA of the CDR3: TGTGCCAGCAGCCTCAACTACGAGCAGTACTTC.

This clone was detected once. The chain has TRBV4-1 and TRBJ2-1, with D possibly matching TRBD2 (5 bases). The V gene lost 4 bases and the J gene lost 7 bases, with 23 bases spanning the gap. The CDR3 is made up of 17 amino acids. Germline CDR1 reads MGHRA; CDR2 reads YSYEKL. CDR3: CASSPGVGISRGNEQFF. The CDR3 DNA reads TGCGCCAGCAGCCCTGGGGTCGGGATCTCCAGAGGGAATGAGCAGTTCTTC.

V is TRBV5-4 and J is TRBJ2-5; D may be TRBD2 (7 bases). Trimming took off 0 bases at V and 6 bases at J, with 18 bases between the two ends. The germline V gene has CDR1 SGHNT and CDR2 YYREEE (reference sequence). CDR3 length equals 16 residues. This CDR3 is CASSLEGGLRSKTQYF. In DNA, the CDR3 is TGTGCCAGCAGCTTGGAAGGGGGACTACGATCGAAGACCCAGTACTTC.

V and J are TRBV7-8 and TRBJ2-1; D remains ambiguous. V lost 5 bases to trimming and J lost 5 bases, with 7 bases between them. CDR1 and CDR2 (germline): SGHVS, FQNEAQ. This CDR3 is 12 amino acids long. In DNA form, the CDR3 reads TGTGCCAGCAGCCCCCGGGACAATGAGCAGTTCTTC. It encodes CASSPRDNEQFF.

This chain links TRBV28 with TRBJ2-1; TRBD2 aligns across 9 bases. Germline V gene data show CDR1 as MDHEN and CDR2 as SYDVKM. This CDR3 comprises 17 residues. V was pared by 4 bases and J by 12 bases, with 19 bases of the junction left unmatched. The CDR3 DNA follows: TGTGCCAGCAGTTCCCCGCGCGCCGGGACTAGCAACCTTGGGCAGTTCTTC. Its protein is CASSSPRAGTSNLGQFF.

The rearrangement joins TRBV10-1 to TRBJ2-1; 7 bases agree with TRBD1. The germline gives CDR1 WNHNN, CDR2 SYGVQD (reference sequence). The V gene end was trimmed by 0 bases and the J gene end by 9 bases; junction bases not matched to a gene: 8. The CDR3 sequence is 15 residues long. CDR3 loop: CASSESRGQYGEQFF. CDR3 in DNA: TGCGCCAGCAGTGAGTCTCGGGGACAGTACGGTGAGCAGTTCTTC.

J is TRBJ2-3 and V is TRBV3-1 (or the pseudogene TRBV3-2), with a weak D call TRBD2 (5 bases). Germline lookup yields CDR1 LGHDT and CDR2 YNNKEL (reference sequence). The CDR3 length is 16 residues. V lost 4 bases to trimming and J lost 6 bases, with 20 bases between them. The CDR3 bases are TGTGCCAGCAGCCTGGGCCTGGATCGGACTGGGGATACGCAGTATTTT. This translates into CASSLGLDRTGDTQYF.

The V call is TRBV4-1, the J call TRBJ2-3; D might be TRBD1 (5 bases). The germline V and J ends were trimmed by 3 bases and 5 bases, with 12 bases remaining between them. The CDR3 extends over 14 amino acids. Per the germline V gene, CDR1 is MGHRA and CDR2 is YSYEKL. CDR3 residues: CASSHPTVQDTQYF. The CDR3 DNA sequence: TGCGCCAGCAGCCACCCGACAGTCCAAGATACGCAGTATTTT.

This chain links TRBV15 with TRBJ1-2, with 7 bases fitting TRBD1. CDR1 and CDR2 (germline): LNHNV, YYDKDF (reference sequence). This CDR3 contains 14 residues. V shed 3 bases, J shed 5 bases, and the junction held 6 bases outside the gene matches. The CDR3 spells CATSSRQGLYGYTF. DNA of the CDR3: TGTGCCACCAGCAGCCGACAGGGTTTGTATGGCTACACCTTC.

The chain has TRBV4-1 and TRBJ1-4; 9 bases agree with TRBD1. CDR3 size: 16 residues. V lost 1 base and J lost 6; bases outside the gene matches: 6. Per germline, CDR1 MGHRA and CDR2 YSYEKL. CDR3 in amino acids: CASSQAPGQGYEKLFF. In DNA form, the CDR3 reads TGCGCCAGCAGCCAAGCGCCGGGACAGGGTTATGAAAAACTGTTTTTT.